This T cell receptor (beta chain) was recovered during a study of T cells in Graves' hyperthyroidism and ophthalmopathy. Study information: Peripheral blood samples were taken at initial diagnosis, prior to any treatment.

Any patient presenting with uncontrolled infection, other autoimmune disease, pregnancy or lactation was left out. Thyroid ultrasound and orbital computed tomography, with clinical symptoms and serum thyroxine and TRAb, informed diagnoses. Fresh peripheral blood, around 9.3 ml of it, supplied the PBMCs. TCR beta CDR3 region amplification was performed from RNA transcripts. HTBI primers drove first-round RT-PCR of the TCR CDR3. TCRdb reanalysed the multiplex PCR reads using MiXCR and keeps one entry per CDR3 protein. The sample holds 250,000 to 350,000 distinct CDR3 sequences, around 22% seen once. Germline V gene data show CDR1 as GTSNPN and CDR2 as SVGIG (reference sequence). The ends lost 3 bases at V and 2 bases at J; junction bases unmatched: 8. This CDR3 region has 18 residues.

Sequencing used blood. This chain joins TRBV30 and TRBJ2-2; 14 bases align to TRBD2. This sequence was found in a man in his thirties or forties with Graves' ophthalmopathy. This chain's CDR3 is CAWRARLAGGPNTGELFF. The CDR3, as DNA: TGTGCCTGGAGGGCTCGACTAGCGGGAGGGCCCAACACCGGGGAGCTGTTTTTT.